This T cell receptor beta chain is drawn from a study of blood T cell repertoires in COVID-19. Losses at the gene ends were 4 bases for V and 8 bases for J; bases not matched to a gene: 7. The V gene's germline CDR1 is MNHEY and CDR2 SVGAGI. This CDR3 contains 13 residues. Using immunoSEQ multiplex PCR, the repertoire was profiled, and TCRdb retains in-frame clones only, with some absent. Of 150,000 or so clones in the sample, around nine tenths are singletons; the top ten hold over 4.5%. The TCR sequence derives from a human donor in a cohort sampled during active COVID-19. The chain is built from TRBV6-5 and TRBJ1-2, with 7 bases identical to TRBD1. The material sequenced was peripheral blood. The chain's CDR3 is CASSWDRAIGYTF. CDR3 nucleotides: TGTGCCAGCAGTTGGGACAGAGCTATCGGCTACACCTTC.